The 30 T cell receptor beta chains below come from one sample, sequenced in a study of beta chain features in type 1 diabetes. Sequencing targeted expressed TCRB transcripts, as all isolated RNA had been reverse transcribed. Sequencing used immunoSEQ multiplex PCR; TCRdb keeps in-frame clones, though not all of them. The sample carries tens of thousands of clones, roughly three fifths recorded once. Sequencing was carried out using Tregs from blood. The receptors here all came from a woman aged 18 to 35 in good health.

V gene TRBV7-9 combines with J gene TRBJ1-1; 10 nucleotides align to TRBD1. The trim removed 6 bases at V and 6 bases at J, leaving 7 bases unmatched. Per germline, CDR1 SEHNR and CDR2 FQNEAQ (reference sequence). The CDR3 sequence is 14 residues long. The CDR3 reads CASSSDRGLAEAFF. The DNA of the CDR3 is TGTGCCAGCAGTTCCGACAGGGGGCTAGCTGAAGCTTTCTTT.

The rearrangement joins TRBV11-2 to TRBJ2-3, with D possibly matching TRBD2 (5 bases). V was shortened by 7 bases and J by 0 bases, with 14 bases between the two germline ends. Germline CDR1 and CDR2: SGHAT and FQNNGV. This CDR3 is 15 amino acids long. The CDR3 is CASTLGGFSTDTQYF. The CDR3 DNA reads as TGTGCCAGCACCCTCGGCGGGTTTAGCACAGATACGCAGTATTTT.

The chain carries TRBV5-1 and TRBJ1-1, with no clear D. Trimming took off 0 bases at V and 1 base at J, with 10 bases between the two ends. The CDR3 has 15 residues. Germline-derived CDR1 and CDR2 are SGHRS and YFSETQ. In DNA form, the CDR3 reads TGCGCCAGCAGCTTGGGCTGGCCTGCGAACACTGAAGCTTTCTTT. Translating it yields CASSLGWPANTEAFF.

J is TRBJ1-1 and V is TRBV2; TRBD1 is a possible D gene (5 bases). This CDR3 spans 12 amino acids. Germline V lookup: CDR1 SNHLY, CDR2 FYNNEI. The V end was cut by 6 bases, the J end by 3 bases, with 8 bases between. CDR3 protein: CASRDIYTEAFF. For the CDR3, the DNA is TGTGCCAGCAGGGACATTTACACTGAAGCTTTCTTT.

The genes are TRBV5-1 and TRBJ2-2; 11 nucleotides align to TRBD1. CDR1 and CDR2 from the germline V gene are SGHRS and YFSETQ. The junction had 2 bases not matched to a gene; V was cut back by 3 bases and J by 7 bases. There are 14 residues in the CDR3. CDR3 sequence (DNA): TGCGCCAGCAGCTCCGGGACAGGGGGCGGGGAGCTGTTTTTT. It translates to CASSSGTGGGELFF.

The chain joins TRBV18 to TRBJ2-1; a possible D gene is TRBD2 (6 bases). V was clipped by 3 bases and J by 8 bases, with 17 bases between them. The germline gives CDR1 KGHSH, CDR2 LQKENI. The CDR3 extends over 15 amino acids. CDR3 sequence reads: CASSPYTGAEYEQFF. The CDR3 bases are TGTGCCAGCTCACCGTATACGGGAGCGGAATATGAGCAGTTCTTC.

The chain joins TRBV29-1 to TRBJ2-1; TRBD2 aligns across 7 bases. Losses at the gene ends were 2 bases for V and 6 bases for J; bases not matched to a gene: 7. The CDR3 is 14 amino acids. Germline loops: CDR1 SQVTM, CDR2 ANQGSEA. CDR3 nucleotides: TGCAGCGTTGAACGGGGACTAAGGTTCAATGAGCAGTTCTTC. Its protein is CSVERGLRFNEQFF.

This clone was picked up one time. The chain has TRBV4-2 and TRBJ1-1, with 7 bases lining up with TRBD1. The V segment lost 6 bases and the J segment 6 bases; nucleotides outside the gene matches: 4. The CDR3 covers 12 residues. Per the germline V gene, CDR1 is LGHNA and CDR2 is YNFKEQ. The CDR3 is CASRRQGAEAFF. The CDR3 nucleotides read TGTGCCAGCAGGAGACAGGGCGCTGAAGCTTTCTTT.

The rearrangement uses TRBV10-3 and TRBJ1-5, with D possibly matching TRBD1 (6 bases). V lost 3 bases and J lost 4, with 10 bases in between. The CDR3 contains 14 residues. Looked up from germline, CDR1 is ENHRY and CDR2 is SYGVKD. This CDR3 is CAISEWDINQPQHF. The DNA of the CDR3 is TGTGCCATCAGTGAATGGGACATTAATCAGCCCCAGCATTTT.

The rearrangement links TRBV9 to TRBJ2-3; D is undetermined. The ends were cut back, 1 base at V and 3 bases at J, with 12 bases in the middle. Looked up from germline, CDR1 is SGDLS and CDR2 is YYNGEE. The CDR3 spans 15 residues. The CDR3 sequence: CASSVNPSRTDTQYF. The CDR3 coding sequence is TGTGCCAGCAGCGTAAACCCCTCGAGAACAGATACGCAGTATTTT. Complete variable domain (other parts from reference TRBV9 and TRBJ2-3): DSGVTQTPKHLITATGQRVTLRCSPRSGDLSVYWYQQSLDQGLQFLIQYYNGEERAKGNILERFSAQQFPDLHSELNLSSLELGDSALYFCASSVNPSRTDTQYFGPGTRLTVL.

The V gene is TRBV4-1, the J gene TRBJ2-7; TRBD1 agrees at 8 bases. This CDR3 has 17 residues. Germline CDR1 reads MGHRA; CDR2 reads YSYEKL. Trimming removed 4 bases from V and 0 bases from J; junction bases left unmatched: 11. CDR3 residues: CASSRAFRDRSSYEQYF. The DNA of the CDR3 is TGCGCCAGCAGCCGTGCATTCCGGGACAGGAGCTCCTACGAGCAGTACTTC.

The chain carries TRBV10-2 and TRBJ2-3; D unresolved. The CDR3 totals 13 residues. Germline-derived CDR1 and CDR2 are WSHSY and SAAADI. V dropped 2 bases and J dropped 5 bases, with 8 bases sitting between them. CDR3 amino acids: CASSEARRDTQYF. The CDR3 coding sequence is TGCGCCAGCAGTGAGGCCAGGCGAGATACGCAGTATTTT.

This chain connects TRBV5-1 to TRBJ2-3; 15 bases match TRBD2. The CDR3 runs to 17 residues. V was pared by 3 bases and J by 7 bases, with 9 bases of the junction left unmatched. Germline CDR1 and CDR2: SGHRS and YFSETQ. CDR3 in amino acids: CASSSGLAGGIGNTQYF. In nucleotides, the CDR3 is TGCGCCAGCAGCTCGGGACTAGCGGGGGGCATAGGAAATACGCAGTATTTT.

The CDR3 reads CSVEDREGGGYTF. CDR3 sequence (DNA): TGCAGCGTTGAAGATCGAGAGGGCGGTGGCTACACCTTC. This sequence joins TRBV29-1 and TRBJ1-2; no clear D. CDR3 length equals 13 residues. V lost 0 bases and J 7 bases, leaving 12 bases between the germline ends. CDR1 is SQVTM and CDR2 is ANQGSEA in the germline V gene.

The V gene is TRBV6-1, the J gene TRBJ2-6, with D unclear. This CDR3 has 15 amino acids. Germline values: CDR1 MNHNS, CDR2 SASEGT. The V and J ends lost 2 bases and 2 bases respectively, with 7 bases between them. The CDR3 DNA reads TGTGCCAGCAGTGAAAGGAGTGCTGGGGCCAACGTCCTGACTTTC. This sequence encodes CASSERSAGANVLTF.

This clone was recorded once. The CDR3 loop is CASSPYPSQAGGVGEQYF. The CDR3 bases are TGTGCCAGCAGCCCCTACCCTAGTCAAGCGGGGGGTGTGGGGGAGCAGTACTTC. The V call is TRBV7-9, the J call TRBJ2-5; TRBD2 matches 9 bases. V lost 5 bases, J lost 11 bases, and 24 bases stayed unmatched. Germline CDR1 is SEHNR and CDR2 is FQNEAQ (reference sequence). CDR3 length equals 18 residues. The whole variable domain, remainder taken from reference TRBV7-9 and TRBJ2-5, is DTGVSQNPRHKITKRGQNVTFRCDPISEHNRLYWYRQTLGQGPEFLTYFQNEAQLEKSRLLSDRFSAERPKGSFSTLEIQRTEQGDSAMYLCASSPYPSQAGGVGEQYFGPGTRLLVL.

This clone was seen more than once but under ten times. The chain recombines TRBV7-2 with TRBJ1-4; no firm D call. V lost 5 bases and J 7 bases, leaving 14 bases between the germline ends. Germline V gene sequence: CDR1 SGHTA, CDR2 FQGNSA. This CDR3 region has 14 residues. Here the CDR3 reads CASSPGRNIEKLFF. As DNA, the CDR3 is TGTGCCAGCAGCCCCGGGAGGAACATTGAAAAACTGTTTTTT. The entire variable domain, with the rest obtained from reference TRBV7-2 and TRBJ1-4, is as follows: GAGVSQSPSNKVTEKGKDVELRCDPISGHTALYWYRQSLGQGLEFLIYFQGNSAPDKSGLPSDRFSAERTGGSVSTLTIQRTQQEDSAVYLCASSPGRNIEKLFFGSGTQLSVL.

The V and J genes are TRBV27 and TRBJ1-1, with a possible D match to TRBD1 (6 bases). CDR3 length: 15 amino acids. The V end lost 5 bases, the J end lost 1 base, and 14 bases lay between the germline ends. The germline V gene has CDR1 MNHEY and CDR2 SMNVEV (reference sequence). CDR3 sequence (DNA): TGTGCCAGCAGTGCCCAGACAGGAAGGAACACTGAAGCTTTCTTT. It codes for CASSAQTGRNTEAFF.

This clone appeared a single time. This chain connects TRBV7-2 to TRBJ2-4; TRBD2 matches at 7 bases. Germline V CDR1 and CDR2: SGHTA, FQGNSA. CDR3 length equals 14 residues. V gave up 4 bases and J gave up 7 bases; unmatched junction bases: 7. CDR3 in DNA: TGTGCCAGCAGCTCGAACGCGGGGGTGAACATTCAGTACTTC. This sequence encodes CASSSNAGVNIQYF.

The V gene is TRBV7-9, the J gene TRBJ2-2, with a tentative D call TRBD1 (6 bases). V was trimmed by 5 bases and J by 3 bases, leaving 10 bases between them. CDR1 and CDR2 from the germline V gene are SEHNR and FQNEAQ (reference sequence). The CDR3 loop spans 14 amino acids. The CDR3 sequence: CASSRTGYTGELFF. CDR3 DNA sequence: TGTGCCAGCAGCCGAACAGGGTACACCGGGGAGCTGTTTTTT. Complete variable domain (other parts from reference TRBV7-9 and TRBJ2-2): DTGVSQNPRHKITKRGQNVTFRCDPISEHNRLYWYRQTLGQGPEFLTYFQNEAQLEKSRLLSDRFSAERPKGSFSTLEIQRTEQGDSAMYLCASSRTGYTGELFFGEGSRLTVL.

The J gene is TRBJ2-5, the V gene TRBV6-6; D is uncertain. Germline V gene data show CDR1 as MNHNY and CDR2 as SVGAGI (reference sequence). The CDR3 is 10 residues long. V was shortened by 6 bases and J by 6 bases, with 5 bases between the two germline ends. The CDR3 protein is CASSSKTQYF. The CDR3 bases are TGTGCCAGCAGCTCTAAGACCCAGTACTTC.

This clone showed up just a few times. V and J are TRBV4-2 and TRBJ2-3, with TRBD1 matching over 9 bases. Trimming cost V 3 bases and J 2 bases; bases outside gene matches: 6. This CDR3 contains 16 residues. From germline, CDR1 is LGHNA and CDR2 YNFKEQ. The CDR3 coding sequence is TGTGCCAGCAGCCACTGGACAGGGGTCATCACAGATACGCAGTATTTT. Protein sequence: CASSHWTGVITDTQYF.

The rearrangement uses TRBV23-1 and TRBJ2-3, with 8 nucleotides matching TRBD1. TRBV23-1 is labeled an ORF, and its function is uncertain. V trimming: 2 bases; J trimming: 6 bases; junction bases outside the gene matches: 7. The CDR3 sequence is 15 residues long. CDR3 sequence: CASSQLGQVNDTQYF. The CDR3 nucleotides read TGCGCCAGCAGTCAACTGGGACAGGTTAACGATACGCAGTATTTT.

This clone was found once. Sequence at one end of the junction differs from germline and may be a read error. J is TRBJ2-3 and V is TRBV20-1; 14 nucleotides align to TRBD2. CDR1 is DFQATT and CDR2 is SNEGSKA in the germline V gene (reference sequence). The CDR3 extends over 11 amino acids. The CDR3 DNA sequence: TGCAGTGCTAAGGGACTAGCGGGGGCGGAGTTT. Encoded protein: CSAKGLAGAEF.

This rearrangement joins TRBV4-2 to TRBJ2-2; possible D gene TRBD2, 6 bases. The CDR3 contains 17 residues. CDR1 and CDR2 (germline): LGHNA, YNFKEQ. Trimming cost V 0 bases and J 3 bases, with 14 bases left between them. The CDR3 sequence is CASSQEGTGGDTGELFF. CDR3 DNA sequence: TGTGCCAGCAGCCAAGAAGGAACCGGCGGGGACACCGGGGAGCTGTTTTTT.

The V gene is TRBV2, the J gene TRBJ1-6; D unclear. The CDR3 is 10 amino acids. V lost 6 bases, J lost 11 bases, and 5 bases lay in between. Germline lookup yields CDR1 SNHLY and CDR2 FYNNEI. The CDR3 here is CASSSPPLHF. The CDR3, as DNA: TGTGCCAGCAGCTCCCCACCCCTCCACTTT. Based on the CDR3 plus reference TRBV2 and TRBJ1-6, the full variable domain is EPEVTQTPSHQVTQMGQEVILRCVPISNHLYFYWYRQILGQKVEFLVSFYNNEISEKSEIFDDQFSVERPDGSNFTLKIRSTKLEDSAMYFCASSSPPLHFGNGTRLTVT.

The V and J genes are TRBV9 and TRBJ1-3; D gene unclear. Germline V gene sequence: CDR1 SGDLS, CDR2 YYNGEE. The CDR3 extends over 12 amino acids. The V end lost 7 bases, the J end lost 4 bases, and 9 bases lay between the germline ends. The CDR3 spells CASGRQGNTIYF. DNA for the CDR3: TGTGCCAGCGGCAGGCAGGGAAACACCATATATTTT.

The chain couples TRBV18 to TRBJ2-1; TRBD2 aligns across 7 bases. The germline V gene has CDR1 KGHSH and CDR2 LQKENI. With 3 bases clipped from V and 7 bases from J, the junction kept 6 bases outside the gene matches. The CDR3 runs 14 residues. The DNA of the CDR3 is TGTGCCAGCTCACCCGCCCGGGGGGTGAATGAGCAGTTCTTC. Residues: CASSPARGVNEQFF.

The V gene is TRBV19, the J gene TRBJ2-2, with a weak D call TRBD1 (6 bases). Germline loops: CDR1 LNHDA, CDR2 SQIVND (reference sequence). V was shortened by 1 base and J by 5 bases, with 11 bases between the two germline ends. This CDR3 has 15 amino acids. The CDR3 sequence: CASSIGQAGTGELFF. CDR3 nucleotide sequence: TGTGCCAGTAGTATAGGACAGGCAGGGACCGGGGAGCTGTTTTTT.

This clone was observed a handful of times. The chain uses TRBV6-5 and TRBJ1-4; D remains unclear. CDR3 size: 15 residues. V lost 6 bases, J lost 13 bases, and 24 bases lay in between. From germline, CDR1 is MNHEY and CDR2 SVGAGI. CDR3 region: CASRRFLRLGGGLFF. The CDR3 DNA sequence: TGTGCCAGCAGGAGGTTTTTGAGGCTGGGAGGTGGACTGTTTTTT.